A selection of T cell receptor beta chains follows, all from one sample in a study of a mutant IDH1 vaccine in newly diagnosed glioma. Clones were sequenced by immunoSEQ multiplex PCR, and TCRdb holds only the in-frame ones, with some missing. The data hold 45,000 to 70,000 clones, with 70% to 90% observed a single time. Their cognate antigens are unknown. The source material was PBMCs, sampled from a glioma patient whose treatment included an IDH1 peptide vaccine. These receptors all come from a young man with glioma. CDR3s include the opening cysteine and the closing phenylalanine or tryptophan. The D gene is left open where the match is weak. Some rows mark clone size as missing; the rest say once, few, many or name a class of expanded clone.

cdr3_aa cdr3_nt v_call clone_size j_call d_call
CASSSLESLREYF TGTGCCAGCAGCTCCCTGGAAAGCCTCAGGGAGTATTTT TRBV13 NA TRBJ2-3 NA
CASSSTGLGNEQFF TGTGCCAGCAGTTCCACAGGATTAGGGAATGAGCAGTTCTTC TRBV27 NA TRBJ2-1 NA
CASGSTTTGLGGALAKNIQYF TGTGCTAGTGGTTCCACAACGACAGGACTAGGGGGGGCGTTAGCCAAAAACATTCAGTACTTC TRBV12-5 NA TRBJ2-4 NA
CASSLVSQGALDTQYF TGCGCCAGCAGCTTGGTATCACAGGGAGCTTTGGATACGCAGTATTTT TRBV5-1 NA TRBJ2-3 NA
CASSLGVGGFSYEQYF TGTGCCAGCAGCTTAGGCGTGGGGGGGTTCTCCTACGAGCAGTACTTC TRBV7-2 NA TRBJ2-7 TRBD2
CASSLGPTNYGYTF TGTGCCAGCAGCTTAGGCCCAACTAACTATGGCTACACCTTC TRBV7-8 NA TRBJ1-2 NA
CASSSSQGVLPTDTQYF TGTGCCAGCAGCTCCTCCCAGGGGGTCCTCCCCACAGATACGCAGTATTTT TRBV11-2 NA TRBJ2-3 TRBD1
CASSFPSAENSPLHF TGTGCCAGCAGCTTCCCCTCGGCCGAGAATTCACCCCTCCACTTT TRBV7-9 few TRBJ1-6 NA
CASCAGGAEREQYF TGTGCCAGCTGCGCAGGGGGCGCGGAACGGGAGCAGTACTTC TRBV6-6 NA TRBJ2-7 TRBD1
CASSLEGGDYEQYF TGTGCCAGCAGCTTGGAGGGGGGGGATTACGAGCAGTACTTC TRBV5-4 NA TRBJ2-7 NA
CASSPPGGTEAFF TGTGCCAGCAGCCCCCCAGGGGGGACTGAAGCTTTCTTT TRBV7-9 NA TRBJ1-1 TRBD1
CASSSGQGGEKLFF TGTGCCAGCAGCTCCGGACAGGGAGGAGAAAAACTGTTTTTT TRBV5-8 once TRBJ1-4 TRBD1
CAGRGTGANVLTF TGTGCCGGACGGGGGACTGGGGCCAACGTCCTGACTTTC TRBV28 NA TRBJ2-6 NA
CASSFDVVGAKNSPLHF TGTGCCAGCAGTTTCGACGTCGTGGGGGCAAAGAATTCACCCCTCCACTTT TRBV27 NA TRBJ1-6 NA
CASTHLKASGHNEQFF TGTGCCAGCACCCACTTAAAGGCTAGCGGACACAATGAGCAGTTCTTC TRBV28 few TRBJ2-1 TRBD2